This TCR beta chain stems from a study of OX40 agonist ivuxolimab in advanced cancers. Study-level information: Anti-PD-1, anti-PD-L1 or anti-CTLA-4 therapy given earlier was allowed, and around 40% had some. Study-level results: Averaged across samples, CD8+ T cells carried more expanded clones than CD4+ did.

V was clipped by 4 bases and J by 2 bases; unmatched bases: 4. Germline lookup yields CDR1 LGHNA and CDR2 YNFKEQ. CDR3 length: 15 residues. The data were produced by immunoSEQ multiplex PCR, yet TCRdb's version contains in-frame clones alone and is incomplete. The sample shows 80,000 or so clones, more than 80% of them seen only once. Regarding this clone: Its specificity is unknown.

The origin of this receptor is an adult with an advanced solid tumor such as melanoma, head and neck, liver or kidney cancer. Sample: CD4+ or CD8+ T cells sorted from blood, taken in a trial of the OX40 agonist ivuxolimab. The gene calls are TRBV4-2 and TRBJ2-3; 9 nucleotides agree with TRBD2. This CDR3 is CASSLSGGLTDTQYF. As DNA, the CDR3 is TGTGCCAGCAGCCTTAGCGGGGGACTCACAGATACGCAGTATTTT.